The clone carrying this TCR beta chain was observed a handful of times. The target antigen is unknown. The germline V gene encodes CDR1 SEHNR and CDR2 FQNEAQ (reference sequence). The junction had 10 bases not matched to a gene; V was cut back by 5 bases and J by 2 bases. The CDR3 extends over 16 amino acids. This record belongs to a study of beta chain features in type 1 diabetes. Study-wide findings and caveats: Patients with type 1 diabetes showed fewer VDJ junction insertions and more deletions. PCR might pick shorter templates more often, in the same way for patients and controls.

Sorting based on CD45RO/CCR7/CD25/CD127/CD95/CD27 separated CD4+ naive, central memory, regulatory and stem cell-like memory cells. Sequenced material consisted of expressed TCRB transcripts (all of the isolated RNA was reverse transcribed). Generated by immunoSEQ multiplex PCR, the TCRdb table keeps only in-frame clones and is missing some. The table shows tens of thousands of clones, with 30% to 35% occurring only once. The chain has TRBV7-9 and TRBJ2-3; 7 nucleotides match TRBD1. Sequencing was done on a sample of stem cell memory CD4+ T cells from blood. The clonotype comes from a woman aged 18-30 years in good health. The CDR3 spells CASSQKGAESTDTQYF. DNA for the CDR3: TGTGCCAGCAGCCAAAAGGGGGCTGAATCCACAGATACGCAGTATTTT.